One and the same sample provided the 24 T cell receptor beta chains below, sequenced in a study of blood T cell repertoires in COVID-19. Profiling relied on immunoSEQ multiplex PCR, and the TCRdb table lists in-frame clones only, not all of them. The sample lists a few hundred thousand clones; more than 80% were seen once. Input material: PBMCs or T cells enriched from blood (not recorded which). The receptors were sampled from a man aged 25 to 40 who had recovered from COVID-19.

This clone was found once. At one end, the junction sequence differs from germline, possibly due to a read error. The rearrangement uses TRBV20-1 and TRBJ1-2; the D is unclear. Germline loops: CDR1 DFQATT, CDR2 SNEGSKA (reference sequence). The CDR3 contains 8 residues. In DNA form, the CDR3 reads TGCAGTGCTAGGGGCGCCTCCTTC. It yields the protein CSARGASF.

A few counts support this clone. The V gene is TRBV21-1, the J gene TRBJ1-2; the table's D call, TRBD1, was not checked against the DNA. TRBV21-1 is classified as a pseudogene. This CDR3 is 14 amino acids long. The CDR3 is CASSKGTGSGGYTF. DNA of the CDR3: TGTGCCAGCAGCAAAGGAACAGGGTCGGGTGGCTACACCTTC.

The gene calls are TRBV4-1 and TRBJ2-3, with D uncertain. The CDR3 has 14 residues. Trimming pared 3 bases from V and 4 bases from J, leaving 11 bases between. The germline V gene has CDR1 MGHRA and CDR2 YSYEKL. The CDR3 loop reads CASSHGPRADTQYF. CDR3 nucleotide sequence: TGCGCCAGCAGCCATGGTCCCCGGGCAGATACGCAGTATTTT.

The chain links TRBV15 to TRBJ1-2; D gene ambiguous. This CDR3 has 18 amino acids. V gave up 0 bases and J gave up 3 bases, with 20 bases separating them. Germline lookup yields CDR1 LNHNV and CDR2 YYDKDF (reference sequence). The CDR3 DNA reads as TGTGCCACCAGCAGAGATAGGCTAGCCTGGAGGGTGGACTATGGCTACACCTTC. Translation gives CATSRDRLAWRVDYGYTF.

The chain uses TRBV19 and TRBJ2-3; TRBD2 matches 8 bases. Germline V gene lookup returns CDR1 LNHDA and CDR2 SQIVND (reference sequence). The CDR3 length is 15 residues. The ends lost 5 bases at V and 6 bases at J; junction bases unmatched: 10. The CDR3 here is CASSPSGGRRDTQYF. The CDR3 nucleotides are TGTGCCAGTAGTCCCAGCGGGGGCCGGAGGGATACGCAGTATTTT.

The chain carries TRBV3-1 (or the pseudogene TRBV3-2) and TRBJ2-7, with 8 bases lining up with TRBD2. The trim removed 4 bases at V and 5 bases at J, leaving 7 bases unmatched. Germline V lookup: CDR1 LGHDT, CDR2 YNNKEL (reference sequence). CDR3 length equals 14 residues. Here the CDR3 DNA reads TGTGCCAGCAGCCCGGGACTAGGGAGGGACGAGCAGTACTTC. It is translated as CASSPGLGRDEQYF.

The chain employs TRBV5-1 and TRBJ1-5; D perhaps matches TRBD1 (5 bases). The germline V and J ends were trimmed by 4 bases and 5 bases, with 13 bases remaining between them. The CDR3 is made up of 14 amino acids. CDR1 and CDR2 (germline): SGHRS, YFSETQ. CDR3 residues: CASSPTVGYQPQHF. The CDR3 coding sequence is TGCGCCAGCAGCCCGACAGTAGGATATCAGCCCCAGCATTTT.

This chain connects TRBV4-1 to TRBJ2-7, with 12 bases lining up with TRBD2. The CDR3 covers 15 residues. Germline CDR1 MGHRA, CDR2 YSYEKL. J gave up 4 bases and V 4 bases, and 5 bases lay outside the gene matches. The CDR3: CASSPRLAGVYEQYF. CDR3 nucleotides: TGCGCCAGCAGCCCCAGACTAGCGGGGGTATACGAGCAGTACTTC.

The V and J genes are TRBV10-3 and TRBJ1-6, with D possibly being TRBD1 (5 bases). The CDR3 is 13 residues long. Per the germline V gene, CDR1 is ENHRY and CDR2 is SYGVKD. V was clipped by 7 bases and J by 5 bases, with 9 bases between them. The chain's CDR3 is CAITRDHNSPLHF. CDR3 nucleotide sequence: TGTGCCATCACGCGGGACCATAATTCACCCCTCCACTTT.

This sequence joins TRBV7-9 and TRBJ1-5; TRBD1 agrees at 10 bases. This CDR3 is 16 amino acids long. From germline, CDR1 is SEHNR and CDR2 FQNEAQ (reference sequence). V was pared by 3 bases and J by 0 bases, with 2 bases of the junction left unmatched. The CDR3 here is CASSFGTGDSNQPQHF. The CDR3 DNA is TGTGCCAGCAGCTTCGGGACAGGGGATAGCAATCAGCCCCAGCATTTT.

This clone is a singleton in its sample. The V and J genes are TRBV7-2 and TRBJ1-1; the D gene is possibly TRBD1 (5 bases). CDR1 and CDR2 from the germline V gene are SGHTA and FQGNSA. This CDR3 is built from 13 residues. Trimming shortened V by 1 base and J by 5 bases, and 8 bases separated the two germline ends. As DNA, the CDR3 is TGTGCCAGCAGCTTAGTCCAGGGTACTGAAGCTTTCTTT. It encodes CASSLVQGTEAFF.

The chain has TRBV10-3 and TRBJ2-1; a possible D gene is TRBD1 (5 bases). V shed 3 bases and J shed 6 bases, with 12 bases lying between them. CDR3 size: 14 residues. CDR1 is ENHRY and CDR2 is SYGVKD in the germline V gene. CDR3 residues: CAISDYATGNEQFF. The CDR3 DNA reads as TGTGCCATCAGTGATTATGCAACAGGCAATGAGCAGTTCTTC.

The chain has TRBV2 and TRBJ1-2; 7 positions match TRBD1. The trim removed 10 bases at V and 1 base at J, leaving 6 bases unmatched. This CDR3 has 13 amino acids. Per the germline V gene, CDR1 is SNHLY and CDR2 is FYNNEI. This CDR3 is CATRTGVNYGYTF. The CDR3 coding sequence is TGTGCCACCAGGACAGGCGTTAACTATGGCTACACCTTC.

The rearrangement uses TRBV18 and TRBJ2-7; a weak D match, TRBD2 (6 bases). CDR1 KGHSH and CDR2 LQKENI come from the germline V gene. Trimming removed 3 bases from V and 5 bases from J, with 14 bases in between. The CDR3 runs 14 residues. The CDR3 is CASSPRRGIHEQYF. The CDR3 coding sequence is TGTGCCAGCTCACCCCGGAGGGGTATCCACGAGCAGTACTTC. The whole variable domain, remainder taken from reference TRBV18 and TRBJ2-7, is NAGVMQNPRHLVRRRGQEARLRCSPMKGHSHVYWYRQLPEEGLKFMVYLQKENIIDESGMPKERFSAEFPKEGPSILRIQQVVRGDSAAYFCASSPRRGIHEQYFGPGTRLTVT.

V usage is TRBV7-2 and J usage is TRBJ1-2; D might be TRBD1 (6 bases). The ends were cut back, 3 bases at V and 0 bases at J, with 11 bases in the middle. From germline, CDR1 is SGHTA and CDR2 FQGNSA. The CDR3 consists of 15 residues. The CDR3 bases are TGTGCCAGCAGCTTGGGGGCCTCAGCTAACTATGGCTACACCTTC. Translated: CASSLGASANYGYTF. The whole variable domain, remainder taken from reference TRBV7-2 and TRBJ1-2, is GAGVSQSPSNKVTEKGKDVELRCDPISGHTALYWYRQSLGQGLEFLIYFQGNSAPDKSGLPSDRFSAERTGGSVSTLTIQRTQQEDSAVYLCASSLGASANYGYTFGSGTRLTVV.

This clone was counted between two and nine times. This chain links TRBV5-1 with TRBJ2-7; 9 nucleotides match TRBD1. The germline CDR1 and CDR2 sequences are SGHRS and YFSETQ. The CDR3 covers 16 residues. The junction had 11 bases not matched to a gene; V was cut back by 1 base and J by 6 bases. This chain's CDR3 is CASSLSPGQGNGEQYF. In nucleotides, the CDR3 is TGCGCCAGCAGCTTGTCTCCGGGACAGGGAAATGGCGAGCAGTACTTC.

The J gene is TRBJ1-3, the V gene TRBV7-8; unclear D gene. This CDR3 has 15 amino acids. With 5 bases removed from V and 0 bases from J, the gap between germline ends came to 11 bases. Germline V gives CDR1 SGHVS, CDR2 FQNEAQ. Here the CDR3 reads CASSPAYTSGNTIYF. CDR3 DNA: TGTGCCAGCAGCCCCGCGTATACCTCTGGAAACACCATATATTTT.

CDR3 sequence reads: CASSDRGLQETQYF. DNA of the CDR3: TGTGCCAGTAGCGACAGGGGCCTCCAAGAGACCCAGTACTTC. The chain couples TRBV18 to TRBJ2-5; 8 bases map to TRBD1. The CDR3 extends over 14 amino acids. Germline CDR1 KGHSH, CDR2 LQKENI. Trimming at V came to 9 bases and at J to 1 base, leaving 7 bases not matched to a gene.

This chain links TRBV19 with TRBJ2-4; 10 nucleotides agree with TRBD2. Germline V gene lookup returns CDR1 LNHDA and CDR2 SQIVND (reference sequence). The CDR3 contains 21 residues. Losses at the gene ends were 5 bases for V and 3 bases for J; bases not matched to a gene: 22. The CDR3 bases are TGTGCCAGTAGTCCAACAGGGAGGAGAGTAGCGGGGGGCCGGGGCAAAAACATTCAGTACTTC. Translation: CASSPTGRRVAGGRGKNIQYF.

The chain recombines TRBV5-1 with TRBJ2-5, with D tentatively TRBD2 (5 bases). The CDR3 length is 16 residues. V lost 0 bases and J 4 bases, leaving 16 bases between the germline ends. In germline, CDR1 is SGHRS, CDR2 YFSETQ. The CDR3 here is CASSLAAGILSETQYF. The CDR3 nucleotides are TGCGCCAGCAGCTTGGCCGCGGGTATTCTATCAGAGACCCAGTACTTC. Complete variable domain (other parts from reference TRBV5-1 and TRBJ2-5): KAGVTQTPRYLIKTRGQQVTLSCSPISGHRSVSWYQQTPGQGLQFLFEYFSETQRNKGNFPGRFSGRQFSNSRSEMNVSTLELGDSALYLCASSLAAGILSETQYFGPGTRLLVL.

The sample holds one count of this clone. The chain links TRBV27 to TRBJ1-6; possible D gene TRBD1, 6 bases. V dropped 6 bases and J dropped 8 bases, with 20 bases sitting between them. The CDR3 is 16 residues long. Germline CDR1 and CDR2: MNHEY and SMNVEV (reference sequence). The CDR3 is CASRFLLGATDSPLHF. In nucleotides, the CDR3 is TGTGCCAGCAGATTCCTTTTGGGGGCGACGGATTCACCCCTCCACTTT.

The chain joins TRBV10-2 to TRBJ2-1, with 10 bases identical to TRBD2. Germline values: CDR1 WSHSY, CDR2 SAAADI. V lost 5 bases, J lost 3 bases, and 4 bases stayed unmatched. This CDR3 contains 15 residues. The CDR3, as DNA: TGCGCCAGCAGTCGGGAGCGGGGGGGCTACAATGAGCAGTTCTTC. Translated, it gives CASSRERGGYNEQFF.

In this sample, this clone turned up a few times. This chain links TRBV11-2 with TRBJ2-2, with 12 bases lining up with TRBD2. CDR3 length equals 18 residues. V was pared by 0 bases and J by 7 bases, with 9 bases of the junction left unmatched. Per germline, CDR1 SGHAT and CDR2 FQNNGV. The CDR3 nucleotides are TGTGCCAGCAGCTTAGATGTGACTAGCGGGGGTCCGGACGGGGAGCTGTTTTTT. The encoded protein is CASSLDVTSGGPDGELFF.

The chain links TRBV7-2 to TRBJ2-5; D unresolved. Deletions cut 5 bases from V and 2 bases from J, with 9 bases between. This CDR3 contains 13 residues. Germline CDR1 is SGHTA and CDR2 is FQGNSA. CDR3 DNA sequence: TGTGCCAGCAGCCAAGCGATTCAAGAGACCCAGTACTTC. Translating it yields CASSQAIQETQYF.